This T cell receptor beta chain was profiled in a study of radiation and T cells in renal cell carcinoma. Time point indicated: baseline pretreatment blood. Regarding treatment: 15 Gy SBRT to primary tumor, nephrectomy 4 weeks later. Blood was sampled at baseline, 2 weeks and 4 weeks after SBRT. Clear cell pathology was present in this patient's renal cell carcinoma. On this clone: Its specificity is not known.

With 4 bases clipped from V and 5 bases from J, the junction kept 17 bases outside the gene matches. The CDR3 length is 17 residues. Per the germline V gene, CDR1 is SGDLS and CDR2 is YYNGEE. Assay: immunoSEQ multiplex PCR; the TCRdb copy retains only in-frame clones and omits some. The table shows roughly 150,000 clones, with 88% occurring only once. Study-level results: No pretreatment tumor biopsies were available for baseline clonotypes. From baseline, blood top tumor clonotypes peaked at 2 weeks post-radiation.

The chain couples TRBV9 to TRBJ1-2, with 7 bases that match TRBD1. The source is a woman between 65 and 79 years old with renal cell carcinoma. The sample consisted of blood, taken from a patient whose treatment included radiotherapy and nephrectomy. CDR3 sequence reads: CASSPDAIGGGGYGYTF. CDR3 nucleotides: TGTGCCAGCAGCCCCGATGCTATTGGAGGGGGCGGGTATGGCTACACCTTC. The whole variable domain, filled in from reference TRBV9 and TRBJ1-2, reads DSGVTQTPKHLITATGQRVTLRCSPRSGDLSVYWYQQSLDQGLQFLIQYYNGEERAKGNILERFSAQQFPDLHSELNLSSLELGDSALYFCASSPDAIGGGGYGYTFGSGTRLTVV.